This T cell receptor (beta chain) was recovered during a study of cytotoxic CD8 clonotypes in ibrutinib-treated CLL. Study at large: For this cohort, patients were some 12 relapsed/refractory and around 15 treatment-naive, while under 18 were IGHV unmutated.

Deep sequencing aimed at 1 in 200,000 to 1 in 1 million T cells' resolution. Assay used: immunoSEQ multiplex PCR; TCRdb lists only in-frame clones, some missing. The table records approximately 320,000 clones, 67% of them present only once. V was shortened by 0 bases and J by 6 bases, with 19 bases between the two germline ends. The V gene's germline CDR1 is SGHNT and CDR2 YYREEE (reference sequence). The CDR3 spans 16 residues. The V call is TRBV5-4, the J call TRBJ2-7; D is possibly TRBD1 or TRBD2 (5 bases each). The origin of this receptor is a human donor with chronic lymphocytic leukemia. The sequences come from PBMCs, collected after 36 months of ibrutinib treatment. The CDR3 reads CASSLGPWGTHIEQYF. In DNA form, the CDR3 reads TGTGCCAGCAGCTTGGGTCCGTGGGGGACCCATATCGAGCAGTACTTC.